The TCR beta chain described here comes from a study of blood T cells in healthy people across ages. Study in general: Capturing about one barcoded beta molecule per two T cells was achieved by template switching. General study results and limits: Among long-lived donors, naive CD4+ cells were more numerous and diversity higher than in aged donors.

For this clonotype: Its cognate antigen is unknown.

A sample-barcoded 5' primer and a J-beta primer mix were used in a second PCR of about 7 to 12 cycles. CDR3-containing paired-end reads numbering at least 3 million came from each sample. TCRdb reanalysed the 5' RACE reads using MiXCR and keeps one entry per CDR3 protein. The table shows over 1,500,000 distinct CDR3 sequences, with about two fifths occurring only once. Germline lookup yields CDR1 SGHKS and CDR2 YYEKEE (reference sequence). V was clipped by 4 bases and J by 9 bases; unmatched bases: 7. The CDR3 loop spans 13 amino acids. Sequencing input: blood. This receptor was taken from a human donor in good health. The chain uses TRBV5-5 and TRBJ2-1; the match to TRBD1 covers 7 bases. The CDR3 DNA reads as TGTGCCAGCAGCCCCTCGACAGGGCGTGAGCAGTTCTTC. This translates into CASSPSTGREQFF.